The 15 T cell receptor beta chains listed next were all sequenced from one sample in a study of siplizumab effects on memory and regulatory T cells. TCRdb's copy holds only in-frame clones and misses some; the assay was immunoSEQ multiplex PCR. In the table there are more than 85,000 clones, approximately 90% of which are singletons. Sequenced: CD4+ T cells sorted from blood. These receptors all come from a human donor in good health.

V is TRBV5-6 and J is TRBJ2-3; 8 bases are a match to TRBD2. This CDR3 contains 15 residues. The trim removed 2 bases at V and 0 bases at J, leaving 2 bases unmatched. The germline gives CDR1 SGHDT, CDR2 YYEEEE. DNA for the CDR3: TGTGCCAGCAGCTTTAGCGGGACTAGCACAGATACGCAGTATTTT. It encodes CASSFSGTSTDTQYF.

The genes are TRBV27 and TRBJ1-4; the D gene is possibly TRBD1 (5 bases). V lost 1 base and J lost 2, with 11 bases in between. This CDR3 is 16 amino acids long. Germline V gives CDR1 MNHEY, CDR2 SMNVEV (reference sequence). CDR3 bases: TGTGCCAGCAGTTTATGGGCCGGGGCGACTAATGAAAAACTGTTTTTT. Translated: CASSLWAGATNEKLFF.

The genes are TRBV27 and TRBJ2-5, with D tentatively TRBD1 or TRBD2 (5 bases each). The CDR3 sequence is 13 residues long. Germline V gene sequence: CDR1 MNHEY, CDR2 SMNVEV (reference sequence). V lost 5 bases and J 5 bases, leaving 12 bases between the germline ends. Here the CDR3 reads CASSASWGETQYF. The DNA of the CDR3 is TGTGCCAGCAGTGCATCCTGGGGGGAGACCCAGTACTTC.

This clone has more than one count but fewer than ten. The rearrangement links TRBV9 to TRBJ1-1; the D gene is possibly TRBD1 (5 bases). CDR1 and CDR2 from the germline V gene are SGDLS and YYNGEE. The CDR3 has 15 amino acids. The V gene lost 3 bases and the J gene lost 3 bases, with 15 bases spanning the gap. The CDR3 spells CASSAGGPGHTEAFF. The CDR3 DNA is TGTGCCAGCAGCGCCGGGGGACCGGGCCACACTGAAGCTTTCTTT.

The chain couples TRBV2 to TRBJ2-2; D is undetermined. Germline V gene lookup returns CDR1 SNHLY and CDR2 FYNNEI. This CDR3 comprises 15 residues. Trimming left V 3 bases short and J 5 bases short, with 13 bases between. The CDR3 region has the DNA TGTGCCAGCAGTGAGACGCCTTCTAGGACCGGGGAGCTGTTTTTT. Translated, it gives CASSETPSRTGELFF.

The chain is built from TRBV27 and TRBJ2-2; D tentatively fits TRBD1 or TRBD2 (5 bases each). The CDR3 sequence is 14 residues long. V was cut by 4 bases and J by 5 bases, with 11 bases left in between. Looked up from germline, CDR1 is MNHEY and CDR2 is SMNVEV (reference sequence). CDR3: CASSYRTGTGELFF. In DNA form, the CDR3 reads TGTGCCAGCAGTTACAGGACGGGAACCGGGGAGCTGTTTTTT.

V usage is TRBV11-3 and J usage is TRBJ2-5, with a tentative D call TRBD2 (5 bases). V lost 5 bases and J lost 5, with 15 bases in between. The germline CDR1 and CDR2 sequences are SGHNT and YENEEA. This CDR3 has 14 residues. The DNA of the CDR3 is TGTGCCAGCAGCGACTATACGCGGTTGGAGACCCAGTACTTC. This sequence encodes CASSDYTRLETQYF.

The V call is TRBV2, the J call TRBJ2-2; D possibly corresponds to TRBD2 (6 bases). The CDR3 has 14 residues. The germline V gene has CDR1 SNHLY and CDR2 FYNNEI. Trimming removed 6 bases at V and 3 bases at J, with 11 bases between. CDR3 sequence reads: CASSHGTDTGELFF. The CDR3 DNA sequence: TGTGCCAGCAGCCACGGGACTGACACCGGGGAGCTGTTTTTT. The entire variable domain, with the rest obtained from reference TRBV2 and TRBJ2-2, is as follows: EPEVTQTPSHQVTQMGQEVILRCVPISNHLYFYWYRQILGQKVEFLVSFYNNEISEKSEIFDDQFSVERPDGSNFTLKIRSTKLEDSAMYFCASSHGTDTGELFFGEGSRLTVL.

As DNA, the CDR3 is TGTGCCAGCACCCCAACCCCCCGCGCTACGCAGTATTTT. Its protein product is CASTPTPRATQYF. J is TRBJ2-3 and V is TRBV11-1, with D unclear. Trimming cost V 7 bases and J 8 bases, with 16 bases left between them. This CDR3 has 13 residues. Germline V gene data show CDR1 as SGHAT and CDR2 as FQDESV (reference sequence).

The J gene is TRBJ1-2, the V gene TRBV10-3; D is undetermined. CDR1 is ENHRY, CDR2 SYGVKD, per germline. The V end lost 10 bases, the J end lost 3 bases, and 6 bases lay between the germline ends. The CDR3 totals 10 residues. Written as DNA, the CDR3 is TGTGCCACCCAGGACTATGGCTACACCTTC. Encoded protein: CATQDYGYTF.

The CDR3 here is CASSLVGYGYTF. For the CDR3, the DNA is TGTGCCAGCAGCTTAGTTGGTTATGGCTACACCTTC. V gene TRBV7-6 combines with J gene TRBJ1-2, with D unclear. Trimming cost V 1 base and J 5 bases, with 5 bases left between them. This CDR3 is built from 12 residues. CDR1 and CDR2 from the germline V gene are SGHVS and FNYEAQ. The variable domain in full, with the rest retrieved from reference TRBV7-6 and TRBJ1-2, is GAGVSQSPRYKVTKRGQDVALRCDPISGHVSLYWYRQALGQGPEFLTYFNYEAQQDKSGLPNDRFSAERPEGSISTLTIQRTEQRDSAMYRCASSLVGYGYTFGSGTRLTVV.

The V call is TRBV7-9, the J call TRBJ1-3; D is ambiguous. V was cut by 2 bases and J by 4 bases, with 15 bases left in between. Per germline, CDR1 SEHNR and CDR2 FQNEAQ (reference sequence). CDR3 length equals 16 residues. Here the CDR3 reads CASSLREDPPGNTIYF. CDR3 bases: TGTGCCAGCAGCTTAAGGGAAGATCCCCCAGGAAACACCATATATTTT.

The CDR3 is CASSEALRSYQETQYF. CDR3 bases: TGTGCCAGCAGTGAAGCGCTTCGCAGTTATCAAGAGACCCAGTACTTC. The gene calls are TRBV6-1 and TRBJ2-5, with D hard to call. Germline CDR1 and CDR2: MNHNS and SASEGT. The V and J ends lost 0 bases and 2 bases respectively, with 13 bases between them. This CDR3 has 16 residues.

The chain employs TRBV7-2 and TRBJ2-4, with 8 bases aligning to TRBD1. Germline V gene sequence: CDR1 SGHTA, CDR2 FQGNSA. Trimming took 5 bases from V and 0 from J; bases not matched to a gene: 9. This CDR3 is 17 amino acids long. CDR3 sequence reads: CASSARTGLIAKNIQYF. In DNA form, the CDR3 reads TGTGCCAGCAGCGCGAGGACAGGGTTGATAGCCAAAAACATTCAGTACTTC.

This chain uses TRBV29-1 with TRBJ1-1; 8 bases fit TRBD1. With 7 bases clipped from V and 4 bases from J, the junction kept 5 bases outside the gene matches. The CDR3 contains 12 residues. Looked up from germline, CDR1 is SQVTM and CDR2 is ANQGSEA. CDR3 in amino acids: CSGTDRGTEAFF. The CDR3 DNA reads TGCAGCGGCACCGACAGGGGCACTGAAGCTTTCTTT.